This T cell receptor (beta chain) was identified during a study of blood T cell repertoires in COVID-19. As for the study in general: In each case, the material was cDNA or gDNA derived from T cells, B-cell-depleted T cells, or PBMCs.

Germline CDR1 is SGHRS and CDR2 is YFSETQ. This CDR3 has 17 amino acids. Trimming stripped 0 bases from V and 0 bases from J, with 15 bases between. Original methodology: It was from reference gene primer amplification that nucleated cell counts were estimated. Sequencing was performed with immunoSEQ multiplex PCR; in TCRdb, only in-frame clones are kept and a portion is missing. The DNA was the basis for D and trimming; V, J and clone size are from that table. The sample carries around 110,000 clones, about 80% recorded once. The sample taken for sequencing was peripheral blood. The rearrangement joins TRBV5-1 to TRBJ1-1, with D perhaps matching TRBD1 (6 bases). This sequence was found in a man in his 70s with active or convalescent COVID-19. DNA for the CDR3: TGCGCCAGCAGCTTGGGGGACATGGAGAGTTTGAACACTGAAGCTTTCTTT. Amino acid sequence: CASSLGDMESLNTEAFF.